This T cell receptor beta chain was captured by sequencing in a study of control samples from healthy donors and cancer patients. Data came from immunoSEQ multiplex PCR; TCRdb stores just in-frame clones and leaves some out. The data show 120,000 or so clones, with just under 90% seen just once and about an eighth held by the top ten. V lost 4 bases and J lost 10; bases outside the gene matches: 4. Germline V lookup: CDR1 LGHDT, CDR2 YNNKEL (reference sequence). The CDR3 sequence is 13 residues long. The chain employs TRBV3-1 (or the pseudogene TRBV3-2) and TRBJ1-4, with 9 bases aligning to TRBD1. The receptor was isolated from a young man in good health. Input material: blood. The CDR3 here is CASSRQGVGKLFF. The CDR3, as DNA: TGTGCCAGCAGCCGACAGGGGGTTGGAAAACTGTTTTTT.